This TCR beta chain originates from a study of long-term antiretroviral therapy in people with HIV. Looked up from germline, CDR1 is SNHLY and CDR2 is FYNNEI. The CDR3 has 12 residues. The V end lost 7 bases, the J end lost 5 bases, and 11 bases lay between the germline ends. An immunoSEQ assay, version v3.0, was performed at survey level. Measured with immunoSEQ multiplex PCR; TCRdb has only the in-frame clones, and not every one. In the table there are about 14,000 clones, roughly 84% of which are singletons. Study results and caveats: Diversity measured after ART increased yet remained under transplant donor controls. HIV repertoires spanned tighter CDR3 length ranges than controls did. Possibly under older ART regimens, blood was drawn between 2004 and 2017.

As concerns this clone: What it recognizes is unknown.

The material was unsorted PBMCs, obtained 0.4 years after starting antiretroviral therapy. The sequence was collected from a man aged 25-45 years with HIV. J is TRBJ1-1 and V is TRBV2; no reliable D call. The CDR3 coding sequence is TGTGCCAGCATCGAGACGGGGACTGAAGCTTTCTTT. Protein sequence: CASIETGTEAFF.